This T cell receptor beta chain was retrieved from a study of blood T cell repertoires in COVID-19. Overall study: The cDNA or gDNA used as material had been derived from T cells, B-cell-depleted T cells, or PBMCs.

Original methodology: Reference gene primer amplification in the assay estimated nucleated cell counts. Generated by immunoSEQ multiplex PCR, the TCRdb table keeps only in-frame clones and is missing some. V, J and clone size derive from that table, while D and trimming were established from the DNA sequence. The table has fewer than 350,000 clones, roughly nine tenths seen once. The CDR3 length is 14 residues. V gave up 5 bases and J gave up 3 bases, with 13 bases separating them. CDR1 SGHTA and CDR2 FQGNSA come from the germline V gene. Seattle researchers signed up patients amid active infection and tracked them longitudinally.

V is TRBV7-2 and J is TRBJ1-1; D is unclear. Material for sequencing was peripheral blood. This sequence was found in a woman aged 60-75 years with COVID-19, enrolled during active disease. CDR3 DNA: TGTGCCAGCAGCCCGGCCGGGTGGGACACTGAAGCTTTCTTT. Its translation: CASSPAGWDTEAFF.